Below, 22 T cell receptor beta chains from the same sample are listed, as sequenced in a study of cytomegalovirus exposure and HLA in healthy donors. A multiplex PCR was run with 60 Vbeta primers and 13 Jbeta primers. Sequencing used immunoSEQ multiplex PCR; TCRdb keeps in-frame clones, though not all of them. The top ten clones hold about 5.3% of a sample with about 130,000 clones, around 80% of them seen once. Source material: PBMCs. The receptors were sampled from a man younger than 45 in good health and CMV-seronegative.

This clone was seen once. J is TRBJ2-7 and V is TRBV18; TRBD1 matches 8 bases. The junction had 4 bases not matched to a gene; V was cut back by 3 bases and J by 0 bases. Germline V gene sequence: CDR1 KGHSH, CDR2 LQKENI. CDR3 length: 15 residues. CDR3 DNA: TGTGCCAGCTCACCGACAGGGGTAAGCTCCTACGAGCAGTACTTC. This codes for CASSPTGVSSYEQYF.

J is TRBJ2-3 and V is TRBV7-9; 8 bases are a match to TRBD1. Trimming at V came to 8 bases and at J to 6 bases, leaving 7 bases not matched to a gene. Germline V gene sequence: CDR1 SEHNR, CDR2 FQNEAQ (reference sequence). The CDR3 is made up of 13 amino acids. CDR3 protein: CASWDRILDTQYF. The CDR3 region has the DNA TGTGCCAGCTGGGACAGGATTTTGGATACGCAGTATTTT.

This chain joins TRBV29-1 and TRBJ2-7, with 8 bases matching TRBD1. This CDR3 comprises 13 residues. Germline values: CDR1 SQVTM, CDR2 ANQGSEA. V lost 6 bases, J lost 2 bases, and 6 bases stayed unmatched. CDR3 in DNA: TGCAGCGTCGGGACAGGAAGTGCCTACGAGCAGTACTTC. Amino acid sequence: CSVGTGSAYEQYF.

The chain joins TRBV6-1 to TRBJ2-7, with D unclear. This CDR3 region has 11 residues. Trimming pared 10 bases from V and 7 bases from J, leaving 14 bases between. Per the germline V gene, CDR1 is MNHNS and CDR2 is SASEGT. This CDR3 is CATSQVWEQYF. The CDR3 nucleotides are TGTGCCACCTCCCAGGTATGGGAGCAGTACTTC.

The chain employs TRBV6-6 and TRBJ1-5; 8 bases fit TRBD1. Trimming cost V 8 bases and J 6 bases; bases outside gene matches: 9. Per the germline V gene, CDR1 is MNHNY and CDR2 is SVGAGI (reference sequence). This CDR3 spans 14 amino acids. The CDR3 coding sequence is TGTGCCAGCGGAACAGGGGGGGGAGGTCAGCCCCAGCATTTT. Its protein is CASGTGGGGQPQHF.

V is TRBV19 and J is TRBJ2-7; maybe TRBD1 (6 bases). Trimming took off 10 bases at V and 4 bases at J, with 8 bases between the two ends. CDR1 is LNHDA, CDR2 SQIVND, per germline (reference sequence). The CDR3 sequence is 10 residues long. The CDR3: CATGEYEQYF. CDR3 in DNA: TGTGCCACAGGGGAATACGAGCAGTACTTC.

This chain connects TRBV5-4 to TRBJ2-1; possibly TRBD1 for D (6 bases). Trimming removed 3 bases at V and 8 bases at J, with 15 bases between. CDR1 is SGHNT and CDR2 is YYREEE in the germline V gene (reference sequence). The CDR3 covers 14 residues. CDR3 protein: CASSSTGSKDEQFF. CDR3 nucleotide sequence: TGTGCCAGCAGCTCTACAGGGTCCAAAGATGAGCAGTTCTTC.

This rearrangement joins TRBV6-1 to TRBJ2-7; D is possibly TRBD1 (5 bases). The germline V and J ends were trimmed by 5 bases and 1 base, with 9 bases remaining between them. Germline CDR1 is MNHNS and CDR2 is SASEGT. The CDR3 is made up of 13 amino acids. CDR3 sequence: CASSQTGSYEQYF. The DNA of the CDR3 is TGTGCCAGCAGTCAAACAGGATCCTACGAGCAGTACTTC.

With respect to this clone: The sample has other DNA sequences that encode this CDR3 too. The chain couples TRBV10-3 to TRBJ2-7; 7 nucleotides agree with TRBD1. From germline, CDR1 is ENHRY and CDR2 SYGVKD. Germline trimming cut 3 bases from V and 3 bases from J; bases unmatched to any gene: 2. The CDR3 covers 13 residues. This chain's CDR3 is CAISEGGGYEQYF. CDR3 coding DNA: TGTGCCATCAGTGAAGGGGGCGGCTACGAGCAGTACTTC.

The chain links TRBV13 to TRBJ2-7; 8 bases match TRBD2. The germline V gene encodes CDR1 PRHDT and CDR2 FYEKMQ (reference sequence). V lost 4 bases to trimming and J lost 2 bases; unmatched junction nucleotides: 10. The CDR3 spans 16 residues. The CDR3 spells CASSSTLAGPTYEQYF. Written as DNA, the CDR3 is TGTGCCAGCAGCTCGACCCTAGCGGGCCCTACCTACGAGCAGTACTTC.

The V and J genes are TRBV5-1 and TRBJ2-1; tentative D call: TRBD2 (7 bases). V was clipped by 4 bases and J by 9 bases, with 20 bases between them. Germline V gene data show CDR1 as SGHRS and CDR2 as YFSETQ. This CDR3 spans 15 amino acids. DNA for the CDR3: TGCGCCAGCAGCCCCCTGCCATGGGGGGGCGGTGAGCAGTTCTTC. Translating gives CASSPLPWGGGEQFF.

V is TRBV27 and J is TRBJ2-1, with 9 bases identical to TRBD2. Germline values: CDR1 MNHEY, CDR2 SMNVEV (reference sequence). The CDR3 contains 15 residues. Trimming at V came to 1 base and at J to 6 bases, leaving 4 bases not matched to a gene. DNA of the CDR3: TGTGCCAGCAGTTTATATGGACTAGCGAGCAATGAGCAGTTCTTC. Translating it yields CASSLYGLASNEQFF.

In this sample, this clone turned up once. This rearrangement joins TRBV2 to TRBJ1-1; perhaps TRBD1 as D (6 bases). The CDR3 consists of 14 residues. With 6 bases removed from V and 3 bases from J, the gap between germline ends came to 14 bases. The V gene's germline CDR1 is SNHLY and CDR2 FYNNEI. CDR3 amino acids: CASRGEGGYTEAFF. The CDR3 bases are TGTGCCAGCAGGGGGGAAGGGGGATACACTGAAGCTTTCTTT.

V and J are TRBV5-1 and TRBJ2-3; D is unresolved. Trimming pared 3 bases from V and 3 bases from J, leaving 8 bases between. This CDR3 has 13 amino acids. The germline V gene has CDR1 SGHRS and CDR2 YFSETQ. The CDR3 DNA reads TGCGCCAGCAGCTCGGCCAGGACAGATACGCAGTATTTT. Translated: CASSSARTDTQYF.

This CDR3 reads CASSWTGVTDTQYF. CDR3 DNA: TGTGCCAGCAGCTGGACAGGGGTGACAGATACGCAGTATTTT. This sequence joins TRBV7-3 and TRBJ2-3; 9 nucleotides align to TRBD1. CDR3 length equals 14 residues. Per germline, CDR1 SGHTA and CDR2 FQGTGA. Trimming cost V 4 bases and J 3 bases; bases outside gene matches: 2.

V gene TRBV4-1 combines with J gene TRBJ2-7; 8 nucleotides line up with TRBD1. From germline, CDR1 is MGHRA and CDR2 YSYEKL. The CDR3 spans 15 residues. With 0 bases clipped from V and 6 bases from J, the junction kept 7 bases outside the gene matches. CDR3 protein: CASSQDPRGLGEQYF. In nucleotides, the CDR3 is TGCGCCAGCAGCCAAGACCCCAGGGGGCTAGGCGAGCAGTACTTC.

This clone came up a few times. CDR3 protein: CASSLLIAGTSNTYEQYF. CDR3 DNA: TGTGCCAGCAGTCTACTCATTGCCGGGACTTCAAATACCTACGAGCAGTACTTC. The genes are TRBV28 and TRBJ2-7; D is possibly TRBD2 (6 bases). From germline, CDR1 is MDHEN and CDR2 SYDVKM. CDR3 length: 18 residues. V was trimmed by 5 bases and J by 2 bases, leaving 25 bases between them.

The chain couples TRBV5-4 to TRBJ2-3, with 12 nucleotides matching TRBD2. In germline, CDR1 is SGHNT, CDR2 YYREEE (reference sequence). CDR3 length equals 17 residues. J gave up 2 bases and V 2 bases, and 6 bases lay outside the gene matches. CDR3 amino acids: CASSFRLAGEATDTQYF. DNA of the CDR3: TGTGCCAGCAGCTTTCGACTAGCGGGAGAGGCCACAGATACGCAGTATTTT. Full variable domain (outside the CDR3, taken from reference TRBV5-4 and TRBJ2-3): ETGVTQSPTHLIKTRGQQVTLRCSSQSGHNTVSWYQQALGQGPQFIFQYYREEENGRGNFPPRFSGLQFPNYSSELNVNALELDDSALYLCASSFRLAGEATDTQYFGPGTRLTVL.

CDR3 region: CASSRFLGEVIYTEAFF. The CDR3 DNA follows: TGTGCCAGCAGTCGCTTCCTGGGGGAGGTGATCTACACTGAAGCTTTCTTT. The rearrangement links TRBV7-9 to TRBJ1-1, with a possible D match to TRBD1 (5 bases). Germline V CDR1 and CDR2: SEHNR, FQNEAQ (reference sequence). Trimming took off 6 bases at V and 3 bases at J, with 23 bases between the two ends. This CDR3 is 17 amino acids long. The entire variable domain, with the rest obtained from reference TRBV7-9 and TRBJ1-1, is as follows: DTGVSQNPRHKITKRGQNVTFRCDPISEHNRLYWYRQTLGQGPEFLTYFQNEAQLEKSRLLSDRFSAERPKGSFSTLEIQRTEQGDSAMYLCASSRFLGEVIYTEAFFGQGTRLTVV.

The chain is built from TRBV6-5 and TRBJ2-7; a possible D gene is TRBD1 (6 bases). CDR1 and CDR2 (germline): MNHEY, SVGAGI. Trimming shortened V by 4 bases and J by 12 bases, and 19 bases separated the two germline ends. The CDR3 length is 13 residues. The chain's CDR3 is CASSLDWGQAPYF. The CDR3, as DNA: TGTGCCAGCAGTTTGGACTGGGGGCAAGCTCCGTACTTC.

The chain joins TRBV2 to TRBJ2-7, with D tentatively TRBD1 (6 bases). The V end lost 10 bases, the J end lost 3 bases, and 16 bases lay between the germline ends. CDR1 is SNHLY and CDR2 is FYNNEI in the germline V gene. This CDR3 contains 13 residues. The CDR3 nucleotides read TGTGCCACTAAGACAGGAGAGGGCTACGAGCAGTACTTC. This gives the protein CATKTGEGYEQYF.

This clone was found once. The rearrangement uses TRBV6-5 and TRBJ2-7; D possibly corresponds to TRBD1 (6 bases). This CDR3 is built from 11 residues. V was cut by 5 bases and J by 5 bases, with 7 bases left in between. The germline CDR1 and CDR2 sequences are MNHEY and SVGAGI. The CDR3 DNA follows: TGTGCCAGCAGTACAGGGCACGAGCAGTACTTC. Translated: CASSTGHEQYF.